These 18 T cell receptor beta chains were all obtained from the same sample, sequenced in a study of cytomegalovirus exposure and HLA in healthy donors. The assay was immunoSEQ multiplex PCR, and TCRdb's table has in-frame clones only and misses some. Of fewer than 250,000 clones in the sample, about 86% are singletons; the top ten hold 2.6%. The sample taken for sequencing was PBMCs. All receptors derive from a young man in good health and CMV-seronegative.

The chain recombines TRBV7-9 with TRBJ2-3; 12 nucleotides match TRBD2. The germline V gene has CDR1 SEHNR and CDR2 FQNEAQ (reference sequence). V lost 5 bases to trimming and J lost 5 bases; unmatched junction nucleotides: 8. The CDR3 spans 16 residues. CDR3 region: CASSTNLAGGEDTQYF. In nucleotides, the CDR3 is TGTGCCAGCAGCACGAACCTAGCGGGAGGGGAAGATACGCAGTATTTT. Variable domain in full (rest from reference TRBV7-9 and TRBJ2-3): DTGVSQNPRHKITKRGQNVTFRCDPISEHNRLYWYRQTLGQGPEFLTYFQNEAQLEKSRLLSDRFSAERPKGSFSTLEIQRTEQGDSAMYLCASSTNLAGGEDTQYFGPGTRLTVL.

Written as DNA, the CDR3 is TGTGCCAGCACCCGAGCGGGACCCCCCTACGAGCAGTACTTC. This codes for CASTRAGPPYEQYF. V usage is TRBV28 and J usage is TRBJ2-7; 7 positions agree with TRBD2. Trimming removed 7 bases from V and 2 bases from J; junction bases left unmatched: 8. CDR3 size: 14 residues. From germline, CDR1 is MDHEN and CDR2 SYDVKM.

This clone has more than one count but fewer than ten. This chain connects TRBV2 to TRBJ2-3; D is perhaps TRBD2 (6 bases). The CDR3 is 15 amino acids. V lost 1 base, J lost 4 bases, and 12 bases lay in between. Germline V gene lookup returns CDR1 SNHLY and CDR2 FYNNEI. The CDR3: CASSEGREPSDTQYF. CDR3 coding DNA: TGTGCCAGCAGTGAAGGACGGGAGCCCTCAGATACGCAGTATTTT.

The chain employs TRBV18 and TRBJ2-5; 8 bases align to TRBD1. Trimming removed 0 bases from V and 2 bases from J; junction bases left unmatched: 2. CDR3 size: 15 residues. Germline V gene lookup returns CDR1 KGHSH and CDR2 LQKENI. CDR3 protein: CASSPPRTGQETQYF. DNA of the CDR3: TGTGCCAGCTCACCACCGAGGACAGGGCAAGAGACCCAGTACTTC. Combining the CDR3 with reference TRBV18 and TRBJ2-5 gives the whole variable domain NAGVMQNPRHLVRRRGQEARLRCSPMKGHSHVYWYRQLPEEGLKFMVYLQKENIIDESGMPKERFSAEFPKEGPSILRIQQVVRGDSAAYFCASSPPRTGQETQYFGPGTRLLVL.

This clone was recorded a few times. This rearrangement joins TRBV11-2 to TRBJ2-7; no firm D call. CDR3 length: 11 residues. Germline V gene lookup returns CDR1 SGHAT and CDR2 FQNNGV. Trimming left V 5 bases short and J 3 bases short, with 5 bases between. The CDR3 DNA sequence: TGTGCCAGCAGCACATACTACGAGCAGTACTTC. Amino acids: CASSTYYEQYF.

CDR3 amino acids: CASSAKRVGGYTF. CDR3 coding DNA: TGTGCCAGCAGCGCTAAGAGGGTTGGTGGCTACACCTTC. This chain connects TRBV7-2 to TRBJ1-2; D not resolved. From germline, CDR1 is SGHTA and CDR2 FQGNSA. The CDR3 extends over 13 amino acids. The germline V and J ends were trimmed by 5 bases and 7 bases, with 14 bases remaining between them.

The V and J genes are TRBV2 and TRBJ2-1; the D gene is possibly TRBD2 (6 bases). Germline CDR1 is SNHLY and CDR2 is FYNNEI. V was cut by 2 bases and J by 0 bases, with 17 bases left in between. This CDR3 has 18 amino acids. CDR3 DNA: TGTGCCAGCAGTGAATATGGAGGGACGCTGAGCTCCTACAATGAGCAGTTCTTC. It yields the protein CASSEYGGTLSSYNEQFF.

This rearrangement joins TRBV23-1 to TRBJ1-1; TRBD1 might be the D (6 bases). TRBV23-1 qualifies as an ORF whose function is uncertain. The CDR3 runs 13 residues. Trimming cost V 7 bases and J 4 bases, with 13 bases left between them. The CDR3 sequence is CASIQQGTTEAFF. The CDR3 nucleotides read TGCGCCAGCATCCAACAGGGTACCACTGAAGCTTTCTTT.

The CDR3 DNA follows: TGTGCCAGCAGTTTACTGGGGAGTACCTCCTACGAGCAGTACTTC. This gives the protein CASSLLGSTSYEQYF. The chain links TRBV27 to TRBJ2-7, with D perhaps TRBD2 (5 bases). The germline V and J ends were trimmed by 2 bases and 0 bases, with 11 bases remaining between them. The CDR3 runs to 15 residues. Germline CDR1 and CDR2: MNHEY and SMNVEV (reference sequence).

This clone appeared a single time. The CDR3 DNA reads TGTGCCAGCAGCCCGGGGACAGGAATGAACACTGAAGCTTTCTTT. It encodes CASSPGTGMNTEAFF. The gene calls are TRBV7-9 and TRBJ1-1; 8 bases are a match to TRBD1. This CDR3 has 15 amino acids. Germline V lookup: CDR1 SEHNR, CDR2 FQNEAQ (reference sequence). The junction had 5 bases not matched to a gene; V was cut back by 5 bases and J by 0 bases.

This clone has only one observation. Mismatch with germline at one junction end may stem from a read error. V and J are TRBV19 and TRBJ2-6; perhaps TRBD1 as D (5 bases). Germline V CDR1 and CDR2: LNHDA, SQIVND (reference sequence). This CDR3 comprises 17 residues. The CDR3: CASSVEGHYSGANVLTF. The CDR3 DNA reads TGTGCCAGTAGTGTAGAAGGACATTACTCTGGGGCCAACGTCCTGACTTTC.

The V and J genes are TRBV5-1 and TRBJ2-7, with 12 bases identical to TRBD1. CDR3 length equals 15 residues. Germline V CDR1 and CDR2: SGHRS, YFSETQ. V shed 2 bases, J shed 6 bases, and the junction held 6 bases outside the gene matches. CDR3 residues: CASSFTGTGGREQYF. As DNA, the CDR3 is TGCGCCAGCAGCTTCACCGGGACAGGGGGCCGCGAGCAGTACTTC.

The chain carries TRBV28 and TRBJ2-1; 11 bases agree with TRBD2. CDR1 and CDR2 (germline): MDHEN, SYDVKM. V was pared by 4 bases and J by 9 bases, with 11 bases of the junction left unmatched. The CDR3 loop spans 16 amino acids. The DNA for the CDR3 is TGTGCCAGCAGTTCCATTAGCGGGGGGGCCCTGGGTGAGCAGTTCTTC. It is translated as CASSSISGGALGEQFF.

V is TRBV7-9 and J is TRBJ1-4; no firm D call. This CDR3 is built from 14 residues. V lost 0 bases and J lost 1, with 3 bases in between. Germline assignment: CDR1 SEHNR and CDR2 FQNEAQ (reference sequence). This CDR3 reads CASSLAVTNEKLFF. CDR3 DNA sequence: TGTGCCAGCAGCTTAGCCGTAACTAATGAAAAACTGTTTTTT.

This clone was picked up one time. This CDR3 is CASGPDSRNSYNEQFF. The CDR3 DNA is TGTGCTAGTGGTCCGGACAGCCGAAACTCCTACAATGAGCAGTTCTTC. The V call is TRBV12-5, the J call TRBJ2-1, with a possible D match to TRBD1 (6 bases). Trimming left V 5 bases short and J 0 bases short, with 14 bases between. The length of the CDR3 is 16 residues. Germline V gene lookup returns CDR1 LGHNT and CDR2 FRNRAP.

V is TRBV29-1 and J is TRBJ1-3; unclear D gene. Germline V gene sequence: CDR1 SQVTM, CDR2 ANQGSEA. V gave up 5 bases and J gave up 0 bases, with 8 bases separating them. CDR3 length equals 13 residues. The CDR3 nucleotides read TGCAGCGTTTCTATAGTCTCTGGAAACACCATATATTTT. It encodes CSVSIVSGNTIYF. Full variable domain (missing parts from reference TRBV29-1 and TRBJ1-3): SAVISQKPSRDICQRGTSLTIQCQVDSQVTMMFWYRQQPGQSLTLIATANQGSEATYESGFVIDKFPISRPNLTFSTLTVSNMSPEDSSIYLCSVSIVSGNTIYFGEGSWLTVV.

This chain links TRBV27 with TRBJ2-7; D might be TRBD1 (5 bases). Trimming removed 4 bases at V and 0 bases at J, with 7 bases between. The CDR3 spans 13 residues. The germline CDR1 and CDR2 sequences are MNHEY and SMNVEV (reference sequence). CDR3 in DNA: TGTGCCAGCAGTTGGGGCAGCTCCTACGAGCAGTACTTC. It codes for CASSWGSSYEQYF.

This rearrangement joins TRBV5-1 to TRBJ2-7; 11 nucleotides match TRBD2. V gave up 4 bases and J gave up 3 bases; unmatched junction bases: 12. This CDR3 has 17 residues. Germline CDR1 reads SGHRS; CDR2 reads YFSETQ. The CDR3 DNA reads TGCGCCAGCAGCCCCTTGGGACTAGCGGAGGGGGACTACGAGCAGTACTTC. Protein sequence: CASSPLGLAEGDYEQYF. The variable domain in full, with the rest retrieved from reference TRBV5-1 and TRBJ2-7, is KAGVTQTPRYLIKTRGQQVTLSCSPISGHRSVSWYQQTPGQGLQFLFEYFSETQRNKGNFPGRFSGRQFSNSRSEMNVSTLELGDSALYLCASSPLGLAEGDYEQYFGPGTRLTVT.